These T cell receptor beta chains were read from a single sample in a study of blood T cell repertoires in COVID-19. Data came from immunoSEQ multiplex PCR; TCRdb stores just in-frame clones and leaves some out. The sample includes around 130,000 clones, roughly 86% of them seen just once. The sample consisted of peripheral blood. The receptors shown here come from a human donor in a cohort sampled during active COVID-19. Both conserved end residues are part of each CDR3. D genes are given only for firm matches. Size tells how often a clone was seen (once, few, many) or the class of an expanded clone, and some rows leave it out.

TRBD1	NA	TRBV30	TRBJ2-7	TGTGCCTGGAGTTCAGGGGGTGGCGAGCAGTACTTC	CAWSSGGGEQYF
TRBD2	once	TRBV9	TRBJ2-1	TGTGCCAGCAGCAAGACTAGCAGGAATGAGCAGTTCTTC	CASSKTSRNEQFF
NA	NA	TRBV30	TRBJ2-7	TGTGCCTGGAGTTACTCCGGCGAGCAGTACTTC	CAWSYSGEQYF
TRBD1	NA	TRBV6-4	TRBJ2-1	TGTGCCAGCAAACAGGGGATCTCCTACAATGAGCAGTTCTTC	CASKQGISYNEQFF
TRBD2	NA	TRBV5-4	TRBJ2-3	TGTGCCAGCAGCTTGGAGGGCGGGGGGGGAAGTTCTACGCAGTATTTT	CASSLEGGGGSSTQYF
NA	NA	TRBV14	TRBJ1-2	TGTGCCAGCAGCCAAGATCTCGACTCCTCTAGGGGCTACACCTTC	CASSQDLDSSRGYTF
NA	NA	TRBV12-2	TRBJ2-1	TGTGCAAGTCGCTTGGGGGACTGGATCCGAGATGAGCAGTTCTTC	CASRLGDWIRDEQFF
NA	NA	TRBV12-3/TRBV12-4	TRBJ2-3	TGTGCCAGCAGTTTAGTCGGCACAGATACGCAGTATTTT	CASSLVGTDTQYF
NA	once	TRBV29-1	TRBJ1-2	TGCAGCGTTACAAAGGACATTCTTGGCGGCTACACCTTC	CSVTKDILGGYTF
TRBD1	NA	TRBV18	TRBJ2-7	TGTGCCAGCTCAACGGGACAGGGCTCCTACGAGCAGTACTTC	CASSTGQGSYEQYF
NA	NA	TRBV21-1	TRBJ1-3	TGTGCCAGCAGCCTCCCTAGGTGCAGGCTTTTTGCGGAGGAGGAAGGAAACACCATATATTTT	CASSLPRCRLFAEEEGNTIYF
TRBD1	NA	TRBV2	TRBJ2-2	TGTGCCAGCAGCCCCAGGGGGCTTGGGGACACCGGGGAGCTGTTTTTT	CASSPRGLGDTGELFF
TRBD1	NA	TRBV5-4	TRBJ1-2	TGTGCCAGCAGCCGGGACAGTTACGGTGGCTACACCTTC	CASSRDSYGGYTF
TRBD2	NA	TRBV7-9	TRBJ2-3	TGTGCCAGCAGCTTCTCGGGACCAAGCGGGGGGGCGGATACGCAGTATTTT	CASSFSGPSGGADTQYF
NA	few	TRBV4-1	TRBJ2-7	TGCGCCAGCAGCCAAGTTTTAGGGGCTTTCAACGAGCAGTACTTC	CASSQVLGAFNEQYF
TRBD1	NA	TRBV5-1	TRBJ2-7	TGCGCCAGCAGCCCCGGGACAGGGACCTACGAGCAGTACTTC	CASSPGTGTYEQYF
NA	NA	TRBV5-1	TRBJ2-2	TGCGCCAGCAGCTTGCTGACCCCGGAGGAGAACGGGGAGCTGTTTTTT	CASSLLTPEENGELFF
TRBD1	NA	TRBV3-1/TRBV3-2	TRBJ1-2	TGTGCCAGCAGCCAAAATCCGGGACAGGATTATGGCTACACCTTC	CASSQNPGQDYGYTF
NA	NA	TRBV19	TRBJ1-4	TGTGCCAGTAGTCCCGGGGGGGTTGGGGAAAAACTGTTTTTT	CASSPGGVGEKLFF
TRBD2	NA	TRBV6-4	TRBJ2-5	TGTGCCAGCAGTGACGGGGTTGGTAGCGGGGGCAAGCAAGAGACCCAGTACTTC	CASSDGVGSGGKQETQYF
NA	NA	TRBV30	TRBJ1-5	TGTGCCTGGAGTGCTCCTGGGACTTTCAATCAGCCCCAGCATTTT	CAWSAPGTFNQPQHF
NA	NA	TRBV18	TRBJ1-1	TGTGCCAGCTCACCTACGGAGAGGTGGCCGAACACTGAAGCTTTCTTT	CASSPTERWPNTEAFF
NA	NA	TRBV3-1/TRBV3-2	TRBJ2-1	TGTGCCAGCACGGGCCGGAGGCACCAGCAGTTCTTC	CASTGRRHQQFF
TRBD1	NA	TRBV19	TRBJ2-5	TGTGCCAGTAGCCGCGACAGGGGCAAGACCCAGTACTTC	CASSRDRGKTQYF
NA	NA	TRBV5-1	TRBJ1-4	TGCGCCAGCAGCACCCGTTCAGACAGGCCAACTGGCGAAAAACTGTTTTTT	CASSTRSDRPTGEKLFF
NA	NA	TRBV5-1	TRBJ2-7	TGCGCCAGCAGCTTACCCGCTCAGGGCTGGGGTGACGAGCAGTACTTC	CASSLPAQGWGDEQYF
TRBD2	NA	TRBV7-3	TRBJ2-5	TGTGCCAGCAGCTTACACGGGGGGGTCCGGGAGACCCAGTACTTC	CASSLHGGVRETQYF
TRBD1	NA	TRBV5-1	TRBJ1-4	TGCGCCAGCAGCCCGGGACAGGGGACCATAGGTGCTAATGAAAAACTGTTTTTT	CASSPGQGTIGANEKLFF
NA	NA	TRBV7-8	TRBJ2-3	TGTGCCAGCAGCTTAGTGGGCCGACCGGCAGATACGCAGTATTTT	CASSLVGRPADTQYF
NA	NA	TRBV5-1	TRBJ2-7	TGCGCCAGCAGCTCTCTTCAGGGCGGTTACGAGCAGTACTTC	CASSSLQGGYEQYF
NA	NA	TRBV5-8	TRBJ2-1	TGTGCCAGCAGCTTCCGGGGCTACAATGAGCAGTTCTTC	CASSFRGYNEQFF
NA	few	TRBV14	TRBJ1-5	TGTGCCACCAGCCGGGGGCTCAATCAGCCCCAGCATTTT	CATSRGLNQPQHF
NA	NA	TRBV3-1/TRBV3-2	TRBJ2-7	TGTGCCAGCAGCGCCCAGGCACTTCCCGTTGGGTACGAGCAGTACTTC	CASSAQALPVGYEQYF
NA	few	TRBV21-1	TRBJ1-4	TGTGCCAGCAGCAAGGCGGGGTCCAGGGACGAAAAACTGTTTTTT	CASSKAGSRDEKLFF
NA	NA	TRBV7-2	TRBJ1-5	TGTGCCAGCACCCCCTCAGGGGTACGCAATCAGCCCCAGCATTTT	CASTPSGVRNQPQHF
NA	NA	TRBV6-6	TRBJ1-5	TGTGCCAGCAGCCAACGGGGGGACGGCGGTCAGCCCCAGCATTTT	CASSQRGDGGQPQHF
NA	NA	TRBV7-8	TRBJ2-7	TGTGCCAGCAGCTTAGCCCCGACGGGAGTAGCCTTC	CASSLAPTGVAF
TRBD2	NA	TRBV4-2	TRBJ2-7	TGTGCCAGCAGCCTAGCGGGTCGGGAGCAGTACTTC	CASSLAGREQYF
TRBD2	NA	TRBV7-2	TRBJ2-7	TGTGCCAGCAGCCCAGAGGCGGGGGGCCCCTACGAGCAGTACTTC	CASSPEAGGPYEQYF
NA	NA	TRBV24-1	TRBJ2-2	TGTGCCACCAGTGATTTCAGGGCCGGGGAGCTGTTTTTT	CATSDFRAGELFF
TRBD1	NA	TRBV6-6	TRBJ2-2	TGTGCCAGCAGTTCACGACAGGGAAAGAACACCGGGGAGCTGTTTTTT	CASSSRQGKNTGELFF
NA	NA	TRBV7-7	TRBJ1-2	TGTGCCCCCAGTTCGCGCAACCTAGGTGGCTACACCTTC	CAPSSRNLGGYTF
NA	NA	TRBV3-1/TRBV3-2	TRBJ2-5	TGTGCCAGCAGCCAAGAGCGGGTGGATCCTCAAGAGACCCAGTACTTC	CASSQERVDPQETQYF
TRBD2	NA	TRBV7-2	TRBJ2-3	TGTGCCAGCAGCTTACGGTTGGGCGGGGGGGCCAGTACAGATACGCAGTATTTT	CASSLRLGGGASTDTQYF
NA	NA	TRBV10-3	TRBJ1-3	TGTGCCATCAGTGGTCACACAGTTGGAAACACCATATATTTT	CAISGHTVGNTIYF
TRBD2	NA	TRBV5-1	TRBJ2-3	TGCGCCAGCGAAATCCGGACTAGAACAGATACGCAGTATTTT	CASEIRTRTDTQYF